The 20 T cell receptor beta chains below all came from one sample that was sequenced in a study of shared clonotypes between healthy human individuals. Selected positively for CCR7 and CD45RO-negative, naive CD8 cells excluded terminally differentiated effector memory CD45RA+ cells. Repertoires were generated with immunoSEQ multiplex PCR, while TCRdb's copy carries only in-frame clones and drops some. The sample shows around 2,000,000 clones, about 93% of them seen only once. Sequencing input: naive CD8+ T cells from PBMCs. These receptors came from a young man in good health. Some clones in this sample may be carry-over from other donors' samples.

This clone was picked up one time. The chain couples TRBV6-6 to TRBJ2-3; D uncertain. CDR1 is MNHNY, CDR2 SVGAGI, per germline (reference sequence). Trimming pared 5 bases from V and 2 bases from J, leaving 5 bases between. CDR3 length: 12 residues. For the CDR3, the DNA is TGTGCCAGCAGTCCGCCCACAGATACGCAGTATTTT. Residues: CASSPPTDTQYF.

The genes are TRBV6-1 and TRBJ2-1; unclear D gene. The CDR3 sequence is 16 residues long. Germline V gene data show CDR1 as MNHNS and CDR2 as SASEGT. Trimming removed 0 bases from V and 6 bases from J, with 15 bases in between. CDR3 coding DNA: TGTGCCAGCAGTGAAGCGCGAGACATGAAGGGCAATGAGCAGTTCTTC. It translates to CASSEARDMKGNEQFF.

The rearrangement uses TRBV28 and TRBJ2-1; no clear D gene. V was clipped by 5 bases and J by 6 bases, with 11 bases between them. The CDR3 totals 13 residues. Per the germline V gene, CDR1 is MDHEN and CDR2 is SYDVKM. As DNA, the CDR3 is TGTGCCAGCAGTATTATTCCGGGCAATGAGCAGTTCTTC. Residues: CASSIIPGNEQFF.

The DNA of the CDR3 is TGTGCCAGCAGCGTCCCAGGACTAGCGGGAGGGCCCGATGAGCAGTTCTTC. It codes for CASSVPGLAGGPDEQFF. The rearrangement joins TRBV7-2 to TRBJ2-1, with 15 bases lining up with TRBD2. V trimming: 5 bases; J trimming: 8 bases; junction bases outside the gene matches: 10. The CDR3 loop spans 17 amino acids. Germline values: CDR1 SGHTA, CDR2 FQGNSA.

V and J are TRBV19 and TRBJ1-1, with D tentatively TRBD1 (5 bases). This CDR3 has 17 residues. In germline, CDR1 is LNHDA, CDR2 SQIVND (reference sequence). V was cut by 2 bases and J by 1 base, with 17 bases left in between. This CDR3 is CASSIRGGVSRNTEAFF. As DNA, the CDR3 is TGTGCCAGTAGTATAAGGGGAGGAGTCTCCAGGAACACTGAAGCTTTCTTT.

The chain uses TRBV27 and TRBJ1-2, with TRBD1 identical over 10 bases. The CDR3 has 14 residues. CDR1 and CDR2 from the germline V gene are MNHEY and SMNVEV (reference sequence). Trimming cost V 6 bases and J 3 bases; bases outside gene matches: 4. The CDR3 sequence: CASRTGGPYYGYTF. Written as DNA, the CDR3 is TGTGCCAGCAGGACAGGGGGCCCGTACTATGGCTACACCTTC.

The V call is TRBV6-5, the J call TRBJ2-7; D assignment may be TRBD1 or TRBD2 (5 bases each). V lost 2 bases, J lost 6 bases, and 14 bases lay in between. Per germline, CDR1 MNHEY and CDR2 SVGAGI. This CDR3 region has 14 residues. This chain's CDR3 is CASSYEGRAGEQYF. The CDR3, as DNA: TGTGCCAGCAGTTACGAGGGCAGGGCTGGCGAGCAGTACTTC.

The genes are TRBV27 and TRBJ1-2, with TRBD1 matching over 8 bases. V lost 3 bases and J lost 4; bases outside the gene matches: 10. There are 16 residues in the CDR3. The germline V gene has CDR1 MNHEY and CDR2 SMNVEV (reference sequence). The CDR3 region has the DNA TGTGCCAGCAGTTTCCGCGACAGGGGCCTTTCCTATGGCTACACCTTC. This codes for CASSFRDRGLSYGYTF.

The chain joins TRBV19 to TRBJ2-1; maybe TRBD2 (5 bases). The CDR3 has 16 amino acids. V was pared by 0 bases and J by 4 bases, with 13 bases between. Germline loops: CDR1 LNHDA, CDR2 SQIVND (reference sequence). The CDR3 protein is CASSIDGGGGYNEQFF. CDR3 DNA sequence: TGTGCCAGTAGTATAGACGGTGGAGGCGGTTACAATGAGCAGTTCTTC.

This rearrangement joins TRBV18 to TRBJ2-6; 10 nucleotides agree with TRBD1. CDR3 length equals 18 residues. Trimming at V came to 3 bases and at J to 0 bases, leaving 5 bases not matched to a gene. CDR1 and CDR2 from the germline V gene are KGHSH and LQKENI. The DNA for the CDR3 is TGTGCCAGCTCACCCGTAAGGACAGGGGGCTCTGGGGCCAACGTCCTGACTTTC. Translating gives CASSPVRTGGSGANVLTF. Using reference TRBV18 and TRBJ2-6 for the parts outside the CDR3, the full variable domain is NAGVMQNPRHLVRRRGQEARLRCSPMKGHSHVYWYRQLPEEGLKFMVYLQKENIIDESGMPKERFSAEFPKEGPSILRIQQVVRGDSAAYFCASSPVRTGGSGANVLTFGAGSRLTVL.

This chain joins TRBV5-6 and TRBJ2-3, with unresolved D. The germline V gene has CDR1 SGHDT and CDR2 YYEEEE. Trimming took 4 bases from V and 6 from J, leaving 18 bases between them. CDR3 length: 15 residues. The CDR3 DNA reads TGTGCCAGCAGCCCGCCGTCCCGTTCGGAGGATACGCAGTATTTT. Translating it yields CASSPPSRSEDTQYF. Looking up the rest from reference TRBV5-6 and TRBJ2-3 gives the full variable domain: DAGVTQSPTHLIKTRGQQVTLRCSPKSGHDTVSWYQQALGQGPQFIFQYYEEEERQRGNFPDRFSGHQFPNYSSELNVNALLLGDSALYLCASSPPSRSEDTQYFGPGTRLTVL.

The chain joins TRBV7-9 to TRBJ1-3; possibly TRBD1 for D (5 bases). Trimming took off 2 bases at V and 0 bases at J, with 17 bases between the two ends. In germline, CDR1 is SEHNR, CDR2 FQNEAQ (reference sequence). The CDR3 extends over 18 amino acids. The CDR3 here is CASSLFPRGQGSGNTIYF. The CDR3 region has the DNA TGTGCCAGCAGCTTATTTCCCCGCGGGCAGGGCTCTGGAAACACCATATATTTT.

This chain links TRBV7-9 with TRBJ2-1; 8 bases are shared with TRBD2. With V trimmed by 0 bases and J by 9 bases, 4 bases remained unmatched. Per germline, CDR1 SEHNR and CDR2 FQNEAQ (reference sequence). The CDR3 loop spans 14 amino acids. The CDR3 loop is CASSLASGISEQFF. CDR3 DNA: TGTGCCAGCAGCTTAGCTAGCGGGATTAGTGAGCAGTTCTTC.

The chain recombines TRBV5-5 with TRBJ2-1, with D perhaps TRBD1 or TRBD2 (5 bases each). With 4 bases removed from V and 0 bases from J, the gap between germline ends came to 8 bases. This CDR3 has 14 residues. Germline CDR1 is SGHKS and CDR2 is YYEKEE (reference sequence). The CDR3 region is CASSRDGSYNEQFF. The CDR3 DNA reads as TGTGCCAGCAGCAGGGACGGCTCCTACAATGAGCAGTTCTTC.

This clone was seen just once. Other DNA sequences in the sample encode the same CDR3. This chain connects TRBV27 to TRBJ2-2; TRBD2 might be the D (6 bases). CDR1 is MNHEY, CDR2 SMNVEV, per germline (reference sequence). The CDR3 has 15 amino acids. Trimming left V 2 bases short and J 2 bases short, with 9 bases between. The CDR3 coding sequence is TGTGCCAGCAGTTTAGGGCGGGGAAACACCGGGGAGCTGTTTTTT. Protein product: CASSLGRGNTGELFF.

This sequence joins TRBV29-1 and TRBJ2-7; 11 positions agree with TRBD1. Trimming removed 0 bases from V and 3 bases from J; junction bases left unmatched: 13. There are 18 residues in the CDR3. Germline CDR1 reads SQVTM; CDR2 reads ANQGSEA. The CDR3 sequence: CSVEDTRSWDRGSYEQYF. CDR3 in DNA: TGCAGCGTTGAAGATACACGATCATGGGACAGGGGGAGCTACGAGCAGTACTTC.

The rearrangement links TRBV7-9 to TRBJ2-3, with D perhaps TRBD2 (6 bases). The CDR3 is made up of 16 amino acids. Trimming pared 5 bases from V and 1 base from J, leaving 16 bases between. The germline gives CDR1 SEHNR, CDR2 FQNEAQ (reference sequence). The CDR3 region has the DNA TGTGCCAGCAGCCCCTTCGGGGGATTGGGCACAGATACGCAGTATTTT. Its protein is CASSPFGGLGTDTQYF.

The genes are TRBV5-1 and TRBJ2-5; D possibly corresponds to TRBD2 (5 bases). Germline CDR1 is SGHRS and CDR2 is YFSETQ. The CDR3 sequence is 15 residues long. V lost 2 bases and J lost 4, with 15 bases in between. DNA for the CDR3: TGCGCCAGCAGCTTTGGGTGGGAGATGGCAGAGACCCAGTACTTC. Translating it yields CASSFGWEMAETQYF.

This chain links TRBV6-1 with TRBJ1-5; D perhaps matches TRBD1 (6 bases). Germline V gives CDR1 MNHNS, CDR2 SASEGT. Trimming left V 0 bases short and J 3 bases short, with 9 bases between. The CDR3 loop spans 15 amino acids. The CDR3 loop is CASSEADSHNQPQHF. In DNA form, the CDR3 reads TGTGCCAGCAGTGAAGCGGACAGCCACAATCAGCCCCAGCATTTT.

The CDR3 here is CASSFSDRGEETQYF. CDR3 nucleotides: TGTGCCAGCAGCTTCTCTGACAGGGGGGAAGAGACCCAGTACTTC. The V call is TRBV11-2, the J call TRBJ2-5, with 9 bases matching TRBD1. Trimming at V came to 3 bases and at J to 3 bases, leaving 5 bases not matched to a gene. CDR1 is SGHAT, CDR2 FQNNGV, per germline. The CDR3 has 15 residues.